The entry below gives a single T cell receptor beta chain sequence along with its context. These data are taken from a study of blood T cell repertoires in COVID-19. Background on the study: Material from acute and convalescent COVID-19 was sourced from the United States, Italy and Spain. Sample material is recorded as cDNA or gDNA derived from T cells, B-cell-depleted T cells, or PBMCs.

The CDR3 runs to 18 residues. Germline V CDR1 and CDR2: SGHTA, FQGNSA. V trimming: 5 bases; J trimming: 4 bases; junction bases outside the gene matches: 15. Source study methods: The authors estimated nucleated cell counts from reference gene primer amplification. Profiling relied on immunoSEQ multiplex PCR, and the TCRdb table lists in-frame clones only, not all of them. D and trimming were read from the DNA, whereas the V and J calls and clone size are those reported in that table. The repertoire consists of more than 10,000 clones, with around nine tenths occurring once and the leading ten covering less than 3.5%.

V is TRBV7-2 and J is TRBJ2-5; 11 nucleotides agree with TRBD2. The receptor comes from a human donor in a cohort sampled during active COVID-19. The sample taken for sequencing was peripheral blood. The CDR3 region is CASSPLAGGGTFRETQYF. The DNA of the CDR3 is TGTGCCAGCAGCCCCCTAGCGGGGGGAGGGACGTTTCGAGAGACCCAGTACTTC.